This T cell receptor (beta chain) originates from a study of cytomegalovirus exposure and HLA in healthy donors. This clone was detected many times. The primer mix had 60 Vbeta and 13 Jbeta primers. The table came from immunoSEQ multiplex PCR; TCRdb's copy has only in-frame clones and leaves some out. The sample lists around 140,000 clones; around 80% were seen once. The source is a female donor in good health and CMV-seronegative. Sequencing used PBMCs.

This CDR3 is CASSEAGGNEQFF. The CDR3 DNA is TGCGCCAGCAGCGAGGCAGGGGGCAATGAGCAGTTCTTC. This chain connects TRBV5-1 to TRBJ2-1, with 7 bases aligning to TRBD1. Trimming removed 4 bases from V and 6 bases from J; junction bases left unmatched: 4. The CDR3 covers 13 residues. From germline, CDR1 is SGHRS and CDR2 YFSETQ. Drawing the rest from reference TRBV5-1 and TRBJ2-1, the complete variable domain is KAGVTQTPRYLIKTRGQQVTLSCSPISGHRSVSWYQQTPGQGLQFLFEYFSETQRNKGNFPGRFSGRQFSNSRSEMNVSTLELGDSALYLCASSEAGGNEQFFGPGTRLTVL.